The 22 T cell receptor beta chains below all came from one sample that was sequenced in a study of cytomegalovirus exposure and HLA in healthy donors. Amplification used 60 Vbeta primers and 13 Jbeta primers. The method was immunoSEQ multiplex PCR; TCRdb's version includes in-frame clones alone and lacks a portion of them. Among about 100,000 clones listed, over 75% were seen once. Sequenced sample: PBMCs. The source is a man between 45 and 60 years old in good health and CMV-seropositive.

The chain carries TRBV29-1 and TRBJ1-2, with a possible D match to TRBD1 (6 bases). The CDR3 sequence is 13 residues long. V shed 3 bases and J shed 2 bases, with 10 bases lying between them. Germline values: CDR1 SQVTM, CDR2 ANQGSEA. CDR3 in amino acids: CSVDQGTNYGYTF. In DNA form, the CDR3 reads TGCAGCGTTGATCAGGGGACAAACTATGGCTACACCTTC.

This clone was seen a few times. The chain is built from TRBV21-1 and TRBJ2-3; TRBD2 is the table's D call, not checked against the DNA. TRBV21-1 is annotated as a pseudogene. The CDR3 is 17 residues long. The CDR3, as DNA: TGTGCCAGCAGCAATAGAAGCGGACGGATGGACACAGATACGCAGTATTTT. Its translation: CASSNRSGRMDTDTQYF.

This clone has only a few counts. The chain joins TRBV12-5 to TRBJ1-3; D not resolved. The V gene lost 2 bases and the J gene lost 1 base, with 6 bases spanning the gap. CDR3 length: 14 amino acids. Germline values: CDR1 LGHNT, CDR2 FRNRAP. As DNA, the CDR3 is TGTGCTAGTGGTTTGCGTCTTTCTGGAAACACCATATATTTT. Translated, it gives CASGLRLSGNTIYF.

The J gene is TRBJ1-4, the V gene TRBV19, with 7 positions matching TRBD1. Germline CDR1 is LNHDA and CDR2 is SQIVND (reference sequence). There are 15 residues in the CDR3. V lost 9 bases to trimming and J lost 8 bases; unmatched junction nucleotides: 15. CDR3: CASSRWAGGEEKLFF. CDR3 DNA: TGTGCCAGCAGTCGATGGGCAGGGGGTGAGGAAAAACTGTTTTTT.

The chain uses TRBV4-1 and TRBJ1-5, with D unresolved. CDR1 MGHRA and CDR2 YSYEKL come from the germline V gene. Trimming left V 0 bases short and J 3 bases short, with 12 bases between. This CDR3 region has 16 residues. CDR3 protein: CASSQDRAGNNQPQHF. CDR3 sequence (DNA): TGCGCCAGCAGCCAAGATCGTGCGGGGAACAATCAGCCCCAGCATTTT.

The CDR3 loop is CASSQDGSGRGTEAFF. CDR3 coding DNA: TGCGCCAGCAGCCAAGATGGGAGTGGGAGGGGCACTGAAGCTTTCTTT. The chain couples TRBV4-3 to TRBJ1-1, with a possible D match to TRBD1 (5 bases). The CDR3 has 16 amino acids. Germline CDR1 is LGHNA and CDR2 is YSLEER. V was cut by 0 bases and J by 4 bases, with 15 bases left in between.

For the CDR3, the DNA is TGTGCCACCAGCAGAGTGATAGGAAGACAGGGTAAAAGCTCCTACGAGCAGTACTTC. It translates to CATSRVIGRQGKSSYEQYF. The chain carries TRBV15 and TRBJ2-7; TRBD1 agrees at 7 bases. This CDR3 region has 19 residues. The trim removed 1 base at V and 0 bases at J, leaving 15 bases unmatched. The germline V gene has CDR1 LNHNV and CDR2 YYDKDF (reference sequence).

The chain employs TRBV5-6 and TRBJ1-1; D is uncertain. Trimming shortened V by 2 bases and J by 5 bases, and 13 bases separated the two germline ends. The CDR3 sequence is 14 residues long. CDR1 is SGHDT, CDR2 YYEEEE, per germline. CDR3 sequence (DNA): TGTGCCAGCAGCTTAAAGGGAGGGATTACTGAAGCTTTCTTT. Translation: CASSLKGGITEAFF.

This chain connects TRBV5-1 to TRBJ1-2; D remains ambiguous. This CDR3 comprises 15 residues. Germline assignment: CDR1 SGHRS and CDR2 YFSETQ. The V end was cut by 3 bases, the J end by 2 bases, with 14 bases between. The CDR3 protein is CASSSEGVTNYGYTF. CDR3 coding DNA: TGCGCCAGCAGCTCCGAGGGAGTTACCAACTATGGCTACACCTTC.

This chain joins TRBV19 and TRBJ1-6; TRBD1 is a possible D gene (5 bases). The ends were cut back, 5 bases at V and 10 bases at J, with 15 bases in the middle. The CDR3 contains 14 residues. Germline CDR1 is LNHDA and CDR2 is SQIVND (reference sequence). The CDR3 loop is CASSPGGSSSPLHF. DNA for the CDR3: TGTGCCAGTAGTCCCGGGGGGTCATCCTCACCCCTCCACTTT.

This clone was observed a few times. At one end the junction does not follow the germline gene, possibly because of a read error. The chain recombines TRBV5-6 with TRBJ1-2; 11 bases match TRBD1. This CDR3 is 19 amino acids long. CDR1 is SGHDT, CDR2 YYEEEE, per germline. CDR3 DNA sequence: TGTGCCAGCAGCTCATATTTATGGACAGGGGGCTCTGGTCTCTATGGCTACCCCTTC. Translated, it gives CASSSYLWTGGSGLYGYPF.

With regard to this clone: Mismatch with germline at one junction end may stem from a read error. J is TRBJ1-2 and V is TRBV5-4; 7 bases fit TRBD1. Looked up from germline, CDR1 is SGHNT and CDR2 is YYREEE (reference sequence). The CDR3 covers 15 residues. Here the CDR3 DNA reads TGTGCCAGCAGCACCGGGACAGTTGCTAACTATGGCTACCCCTTC. It translates to CASSTGTVANYGYPF.

Turning to this clone: The junction shows a germline mismatch at one end, possibly a read error. This rearrangement joins TRBV7-9 to TRBJ1-2; D is unresolved. Per the germline V gene, CDR1 is SEHNR and CDR2 is FQNEAQ (reference sequence). This CDR3 contains 14 residues. The CDR3 DNA is TGTGCCAGCAGCCGGGGTGGGTCCAACTATGGCTACCCCTTC. Translation gives CASSRGGSNYGYPF.

The chain couples TRBV4-2 to TRBJ2-7, with 7 bases identical to TRBD2. Losses at the gene ends were 4 bases for V and 5 bases for J; bases not matched to a gene: 5. This CDR3 comprises 13 residues. Per the germline V gene, CDR1 is LGHNA and CDR2 is YNFKEQ. CDR3 protein: CASSPSGVDEQYF. The CDR3 DNA sequence: TGTGCCAGCAGCCCGAGCGGGGTCGACGAGCAGTACTTC.

This chain uses TRBV7-2 with TRBJ1-4; weak D call: TRBD1 (5 bases). The germline gives CDR1 SGHTA, CDR2 FQGNSA. This CDR3 contains 14 residues. Trimming removed 1 base at V and 8 bases at J, with 11 bases between. CDR3 in amino acids: CASSLDGGEEKLFF. The DNA of the CDR3 is TGTGCCAGCAGCTTAGACGGGGGGGAAGAAAAACTGTTTTTT.

J is TRBJ1-2 and V is TRBV27, with D uncertain. Deletions cut 8 bases from V and 4 bases from J, with 14 bases between. The CDR3 runs 13 residues. Per the germline V gene, CDR1 is MNHEY and CDR2 is SMNVEV (reference sequence). The CDR3 protein is CASGQSGSYGYTF. CDR3 in DNA: TGTGCCAGCGGGCAGTCTGGGTCCTATGGCTACACCTTC.

The CDR3 coding sequence is TGCGCCAGCAGCCCCCGGGGGGGAGGCACAGATACGCAGTATTTT. Amino acid sequence: CASSPRGGGTDTQYF. The chain employs TRBV5-1 and TRBJ2-3; 8 nucleotides agree with TRBD2. Losses at the gene ends were 4 bases for V and 1 base for J; bases not matched to a gene: 5. The CDR3 spans 15 residues. Per germline, CDR1 SGHRS and CDR2 YFSETQ.

This clone occurred a few times. The CDR3 loop reads CASSLKGQGDTEAFF. CDR3 in DNA: TGTGCCAGCAGCTTAAAGGGACAGGGGGACACTGAAGCTTTCTTT. The rearrangement uses TRBV7-3 and TRBJ1-1; 11 bases are a match to TRBD1. After removal of 1 base from V and 3 bases from J, the junction contained 1 base not matched to a gene. From germline, CDR1 is SGHTA and CDR2 FQGTGA. The CDR3 length is 15 residues.

The chain carries TRBV29-1 and TRBJ1-1; 9 nucleotides align to TRBD1. This CDR3 region has 13 residues. V gave up 4 bases and J gave up 1 base; unmatched junction bases: 1. CDR1 and CDR2 from the germline V gene are SQVTM and ANQGSEA. CDR3 nucleotide sequence: TGCAGCGTTGCGACAGGGGGGAACACTGAAGCTTTCTTT. This codes for CSVATGGNTEAFF.

The chain is built from TRBV7-2 and TRBJ2-5, with 10 bases fitting TRBD1. Trimming cost V 1 base and J 4 bases; bases outside gene matches: 6. Germline V gene lookup returns CDR1 SGHTA and CDR2 FQGNSA. The CDR3 runs 16 residues. The chain's CDR3 is CASSLETGGATETQYF. CDR3 sequence (DNA): TGTGCCAGCAGCTTAGAGACAGGGGGCGCGACAGAGACCCAGTACTTC.

The rearrangement joins TRBV15 to TRBJ2-7; perhaps TRBD1 as D (6 bases). CDR3 length equals 17 residues. Germline loops: CDR1 LNHNV, CDR2 YYDKDF (reference sequence). V dropped 0 bases and J dropped 2 bases, with 17 bases sitting between them. The CDR3 reads CATSRDGKQDRPYEQYF. The CDR3 region has the DNA TGTGCCACCAGCAGAGATGGCAAGCAAGACAGGCCCTACGAGCAGTACTTC.

The chain joins TRBV7-3 to TRBJ2-2; 7 bases agree with TRBD1. From germline, CDR1 is SGHTA and CDR2 FQGTGA. The CDR3 totals 18 residues. J was trimmed by 3 bases and V by 5 bases; bases with no gene match: 15. The DNA for the CDR3 is TGTGCCAGCAGCCACACGCCCGCCACAGGGGACGACACCGGGGAGCTGTTTTTT. Residues: CASSHTPATGDDTGELFF.